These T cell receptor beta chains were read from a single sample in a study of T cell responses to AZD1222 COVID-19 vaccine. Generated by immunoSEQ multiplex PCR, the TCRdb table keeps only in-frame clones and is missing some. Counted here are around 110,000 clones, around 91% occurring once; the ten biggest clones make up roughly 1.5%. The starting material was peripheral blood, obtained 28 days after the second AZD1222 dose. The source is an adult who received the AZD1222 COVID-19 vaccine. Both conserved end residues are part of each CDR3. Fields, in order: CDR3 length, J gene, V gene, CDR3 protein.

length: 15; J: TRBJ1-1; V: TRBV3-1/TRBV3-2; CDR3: CASSRPQGAGTEAFF
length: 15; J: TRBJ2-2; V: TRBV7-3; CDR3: CASSLTGPNTGELFF
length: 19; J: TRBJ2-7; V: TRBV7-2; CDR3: CASSLVGLAGASGSYEQYF
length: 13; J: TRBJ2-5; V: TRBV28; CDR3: CASSPHNQETQYF
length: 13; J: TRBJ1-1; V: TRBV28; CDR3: CASSFRSGAKVPF
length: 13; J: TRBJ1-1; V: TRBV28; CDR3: CASSGPGRTEAFF
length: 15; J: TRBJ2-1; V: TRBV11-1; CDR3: CASSFRGGAYNEQFF
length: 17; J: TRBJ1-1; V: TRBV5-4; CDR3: CASSPGQGRVGNTEAFF
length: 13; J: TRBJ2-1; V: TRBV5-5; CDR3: CASSLGGLNEQFF
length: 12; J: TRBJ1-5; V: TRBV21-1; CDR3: CASVDRFQPQHF
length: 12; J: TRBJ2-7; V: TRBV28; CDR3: CASSLTSYEQYF
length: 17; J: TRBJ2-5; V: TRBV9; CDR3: CASSVAAFSRRGETQYF
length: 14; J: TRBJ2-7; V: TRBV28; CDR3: CASTLAGGRHEQYF
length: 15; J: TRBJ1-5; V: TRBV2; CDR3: CASRGRGISNQPQHF
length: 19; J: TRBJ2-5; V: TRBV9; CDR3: CASSAQGGTSGRGSETQYF
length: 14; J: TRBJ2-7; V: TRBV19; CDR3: CASRVRTGGHEQYF
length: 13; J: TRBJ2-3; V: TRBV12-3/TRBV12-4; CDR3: CASSQQVADTQYF
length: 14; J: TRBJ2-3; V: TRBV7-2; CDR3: CASSYYLATDTQYF
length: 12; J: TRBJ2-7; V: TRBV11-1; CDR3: CASSIQSYEQYF
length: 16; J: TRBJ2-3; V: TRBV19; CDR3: CASSNLAAGNTDTQYF
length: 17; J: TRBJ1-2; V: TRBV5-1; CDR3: CASSPSSKGGSNYGYTF
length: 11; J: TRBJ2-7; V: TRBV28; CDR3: CASSLGYEQYF
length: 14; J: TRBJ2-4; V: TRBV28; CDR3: CASTPHGLANIQYF
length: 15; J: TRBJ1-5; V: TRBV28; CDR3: CASTWGRLGTQPQHF
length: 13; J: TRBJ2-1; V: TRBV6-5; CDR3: CASTGTRSSEQFF
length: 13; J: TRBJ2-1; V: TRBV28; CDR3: CASRFWYGNEQFF
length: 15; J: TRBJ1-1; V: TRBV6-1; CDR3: CASSEWGRMNTEAFF
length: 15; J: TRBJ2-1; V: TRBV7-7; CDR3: CASSNGLAGDPEQFF
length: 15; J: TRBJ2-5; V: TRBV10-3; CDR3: CAIARTGNGEETQYF
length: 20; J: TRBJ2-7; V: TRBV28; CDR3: CASRYQPGKRAPLPSYEQYF
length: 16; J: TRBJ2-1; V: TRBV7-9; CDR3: CASSSSGRLSYNEQFF
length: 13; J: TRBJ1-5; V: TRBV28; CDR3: CASSSTDNQPQHF
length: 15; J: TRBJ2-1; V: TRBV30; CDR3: CAWRAPGRESSEQFF
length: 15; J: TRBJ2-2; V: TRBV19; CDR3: CASSIGTPNTGELFF
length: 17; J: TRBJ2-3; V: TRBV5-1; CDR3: CASRQTALQGGADTQYF
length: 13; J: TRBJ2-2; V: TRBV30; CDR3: CASGQTNTGELFF
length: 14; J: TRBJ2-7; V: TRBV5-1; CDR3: CASSLRDRDYEQYF
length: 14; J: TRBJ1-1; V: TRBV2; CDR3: CASSWRDTYPEAFF
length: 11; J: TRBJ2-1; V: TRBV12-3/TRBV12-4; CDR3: CASSSQHEQFF
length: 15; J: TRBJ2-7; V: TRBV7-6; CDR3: CASSHGEGRSYEQYF
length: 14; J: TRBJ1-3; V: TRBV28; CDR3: CASRGGQSGNTIYF
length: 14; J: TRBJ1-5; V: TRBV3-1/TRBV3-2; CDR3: CASSQDMGVQPQHF
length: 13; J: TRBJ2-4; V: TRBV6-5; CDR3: CASSPGDREIQYF
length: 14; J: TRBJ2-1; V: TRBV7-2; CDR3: CASSFDGTYNEQFF
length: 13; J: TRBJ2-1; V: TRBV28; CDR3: CASSLGLYNEQFF
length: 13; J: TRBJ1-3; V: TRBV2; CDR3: CASDAGSGNTIYF
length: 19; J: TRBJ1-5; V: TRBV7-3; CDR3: CASSLTRDRGPNSNQPQHF
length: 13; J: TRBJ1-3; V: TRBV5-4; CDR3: CASRRDTGNTIYF
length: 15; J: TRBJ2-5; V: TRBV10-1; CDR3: CASSETGRAGETQYF
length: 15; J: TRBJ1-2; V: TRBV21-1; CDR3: CASSKVDGLFYGYTF
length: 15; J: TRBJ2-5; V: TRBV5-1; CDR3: CASGALGATQETQYF
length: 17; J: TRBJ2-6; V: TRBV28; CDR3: CASRDVAGASGANVLTF
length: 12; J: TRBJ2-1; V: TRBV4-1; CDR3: CASSQTGNEQFF
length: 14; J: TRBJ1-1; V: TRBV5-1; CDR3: CASSLAVENTEAFF
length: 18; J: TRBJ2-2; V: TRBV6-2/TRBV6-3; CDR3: CASSYSRRTASNTGELFF
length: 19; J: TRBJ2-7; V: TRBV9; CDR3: CASSVAGLAGGGSSYEQYF
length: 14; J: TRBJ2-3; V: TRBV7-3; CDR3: CASSRGVGSDTQYF
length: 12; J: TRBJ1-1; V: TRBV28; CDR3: CASGLKDTEAFF
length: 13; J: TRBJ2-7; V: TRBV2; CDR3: CASSETVSYEQYF
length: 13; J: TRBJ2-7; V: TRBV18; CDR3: CASSPGGEYEQYF